The T cell receptor (beta chain) under discussion was sequenced for a study of blood T cell repertoires in COVID-19. The overall study: Some COVID-19 samples were acute and others convalescent; all came from the United States, Italy and Spain. In each case, the material was cDNA or gDNA derived from T cells, B-cell-depleted T cells, or PBMCs.

A Seattle source enrolled patients during active infection and followed them longitudinally. Original handling: Reference gene primer amplification gave estimated nucleated cell counts. TCRdb's copy holds only in-frame clones and misses some; the assay was immunoSEQ multiplex PCR. V and J calls plus clone size are reproduced from that table; the DNA served to infer D and trimming. The table shows about 24,000 clones, with about four fifths occurring only once. Material: peripheral blood. This receptor was taken from a middle-aged man with COVID-19, enrolled during active disease.

CDR3 sequence: CASSLGQYNEQFF. The CDR3 DNA reads as TGTGCCAGCAGCTTAGGACAGTACAATGAGCAGTTCTTC. V usage is TRBV11-3 and J usage is TRBJ2-1; TRBD1 is a possible D gene (5 bases). This CDR3 contains 13 residues. Germline V CDR1 and CDR2: SGHNT, YENEEA. Trimming took 1 base from V and 4 from J, leaving 5 bases between them.